This TCR beta chain originates from a study of shared clonotypes between healthy human individuals. Per the germline V gene, CDR1 is SGHRS and CDR2 is YFSETQ. V dropped 4 bases and J dropped 8; count of bases not matched to a gene: 14. The CDR3 contains 15 residues. TCRdb's table, derived via immunoSEQ multiplex PCR, lists solely in-frame clones and lacks some. The table includes 2 million to 2.5 million clones, 90% to 96% detected once. Input material: naive CD4+ T cells sorted from blood. Subset of the sample: CD45RA+ positively selected. The V gene is TRBV5-1, the J gene TRBJ1-2; 7 bases fit TRBD1. The receptor was derived from a man aged 18 to 30 in good health. CDR3 DNA sequence: TGCGCCAGCAGCCCGGGGGGTGACAGGGCGAACGGCTACACCTTC. Protein: CASSPGGDRANGYTF.